This T cell receptor (beta chain) was captured in a study of cytomegalovirus exposure and HLA in healthy donors. Study overall: Genotyping showed 70% to 90% of a few hundred donors falling in the Caucasian-associated ancestry cluster.

The study ran its PCR with 60 Vbeta and 13 Jbeta primers. Here immunoSEQ multiplex PCR was the method, and the copy in TCRdb shows in-frame clones only, minus some. The sample lists over 150,000 clones, over 65% occurring once. The CDR3 loop spans 13 amino acids. V was shortened by 0 bases and J by 2 bases, with 4 bases between the two germline ends. Germline CDR1 and CDR2: SGHRS and YFSETQ. Sequenced input: PBMCs. The chain combines TRBV5-1 with TRBJ2-3; D gene ambiguous. The TCR was taken from a woman in her 30s in good health and CMV-seronegative. The CDR3 DNA sequence: TGCGCCAGCAGCTTGGACTCCACAGATACGCAGTATTTT. Translation gives CASSLDSTDTQYF.